This TCR beta chain emerged from a study of cytomegalovirus exposure and HLA in healthy donors. PCR amplification relied on 60 Vbeta primers (plus 13 Jbeta primers). Profiling relied on immunoSEQ multiplex PCR, and the TCRdb table lists in-frame clones only, not all of them. The sample has 90,000 to 140,000 clones, about 80% seen once. Germline CDR1 reads SGHTA; CDR2 reads FQGNSA. This CDR3 is built from 15 residues. With 5 bases removed from V and 0 bases from J, the gap between germline ends came to 14 bases. Sequenced sample: PBMCs. The TCR comes from a man aged 25-45 years in good health and CMV-seronegative. V is TRBV7-2 and J is TRBJ2-7; tentatively, D is TRBD1 (6 bases). CDR3 bases: TGTGCCAGCAGCATTCGACAGGCGAGCTCCTACGAGCAGTACTTC. Its protein is CASSIRQASSYEQYF.